These 16 T cell receptor beta chains were sequenced from one sample in a study of early T cells in non-severe SARS-CoV-2 infection. In TCRdb, the 5' RACE reads were re-called with MiXCR into one record per CDR3 protein. Of about 25,000 distinct CDR3 sequences detected, more than 4% appear once; the ten largest clones hold around 10%. Material for sequencing was whole blood. Every receptor here comes from an adult who was a healthcare worker with PCR-confirmed SARS-CoV-2 infection or an uninfected control (not recorded which).

At least ten counts were recorded for this clonotype. This chain links TRBV7-6 with TRBJ2-1; 8 nucleotides match TRBD1. The V and J ends lost 2 bases and 9 bases, in that order; junction bases with no gene match: 15. The CDR3 sequence is 17 residues long. Germline loops: CDR1 SGHVS, CDR2 FNYEAQ. The CDR3 DNA sequence: TGTGCCAGCAGCTTATCCCCCGGGACAGGTCTGGTCCGTGAGCAGTTCTTC. This encodes CASSLSPGTGLVREQFF.

There are a few counts of this clonotype. The CDR3 protein is CAISRPEETQYF. CDR3 nucleotide sequence: TGTGCCATCTCTCGGCCCGAAGAGACCCAGTACTTC. The chain has TRBV7-8 and TRBJ2-5; D gene ambiguous. V lost 10 bases, J lost 3 bases, and 12 bases lay in between. The CDR3 has 12 amino acids. Germline V gene sequence: CDR1 SGHVS, CDR2 FQNEAQ.

This clonotype rates as medium-sized. The chain couples TRBV6-2 or TRBV6-3 to TRBJ1-1; no clear D. From germline, CDR1 is MNHEY and CDR2 SVGEGT. This CDR3 is 11 amino acids long. V lost 3 bases to trimming and J lost 4 bases, with 3 bases between them. As DNA, the CDR3 is TGTGCCAGCAGTTATCCCACTGAAGCTTTCTTT. Encoded protein: CASSYPTEAFF.

The table lists this clonotype with many counts. The chain carries TRBV10-2 and TRBJ2-7; TRBD1 matches 8 bases. CDR1 and CDR2 from the germline V gene are WSHSY and SAAADI. The CDR3 runs to 15 residues. Trimming cost V 0 bases and J 7 bases; bases outside gene matches: 8. The CDR3 protein is CASSESGRGLGEQYF. CDR3 sequence (DNA): TGCGCCAGCAGTGAGTCGGGCAGGGGGCTAGGGGAGCAGTACTTC.

The chain combines TRBV20-1 with TRBJ2-3; the D gene could be TRBD1 or TRBD2 (5 bases each). Germline V gene sequence: CDR1 DFQATT, CDR2 SNEGSKA (reference sequence). This CDR3 is built from 15 residues. V lost 1 base, J lost 1 base, and 12 bases lay in between. Here the CDR3 reads CSARVGAGGTDTQYF. CDR3 DNA sequence: TGCAGTGCTAGAGTCGGGGCCGGGGGCACAGATACGCAGTATTTT.

Many counts were recorded for this clonotype. V usage is TRBV28 and J usage is TRBJ2-1; 9 positions match TRBD2. Trimming cost V 8 bases and J 3 bases; bases outside gene matches: 11. CDR1 MDHEN and CDR2 SYDVKM come from the germline V gene. The CDR3 sequence is 16 residues long. The CDR3 DNA reads as TGTGCCAGCCCCCCTTTAGCGGGAGCTAACTACAATGAGCAGTTCTTC. Translated: CASPPLAGANYNEQFF.

The rearrangement uses TRBV10-3 and TRBJ2-1, with D possibly TRBD2 on 5 matching bases. The V and J ends lost 8 bases and 1 base respectively, with 6 bases between them. From germline, CDR1 is ENHRY and CDR2 SYGVKD. The CDR3 has 12 residues. The CDR3 here is CAIRGSYNEQFF. Written as DNA, the CDR3 is TGTGCCATCCGGGGATCCTACAATGAGCAGTTCTTC.

This clonotype has at least ten counts. The chain combines TRBV9 with TRBJ2-3; D not resolved. The V gene lost 0 bases and the J gene lost 4 bases, with 12 bases spanning the gap. This CDR3 contains 15 residues. Germline V gives CDR1 SGDLS, CDR2 YYNGEE. CDR3 sequence (DNA): TGTGCCAGCAGCGTAGCTGCCTCTCAAGCAGATACGCAGTATTTT. Translating gives CASSVAASQADTQYF.

The sample holds many counts of this clonotype. The V call is TRBV29-1, the J call TRBJ2-5; tentative D call: TRBD1 (5 bases). CDR1 and CDR2 (germline): SQVTM, ANQGSEA. CDR3 length: 14 amino acids. Trimming removed 6 bases from V and 2 bases from J, with 16 bases in between. The CDR3 spells CSVVKQGSQETQYF. The CDR3 nucleotides are TGCAGCGTGGTCAAGCAGGGCTCGCAAGAGACCCAGTACTTC.

Ten or more counts support this clonotype. The chain employs TRBV18 and TRBJ1-1, with no clear D. This CDR3 has 13 amino acids. V was cut by 6 bases and J by 3 bases, with 11 bases left in between. Germline CDR1 KGHSH, CDR2 LQKENI. The CDR3 region is CASSRLVDTEAFF. CDR3 nucleotide sequence: TGTGCCAGCTCCCGCCTCGTTGACACTGAAGCTTTCTTT.

J is TRBJ2-2 and V is TRBV5-1; 9 nucleotides align to TRBD2. The CDR3 contains 16 residues. CDR1 is SGHRS and CDR2 is YFSETQ in the germline V gene. Unmatched junction bases numbered 11, after V lost 4 bases and J lost 7 bases. CDR3 in amino acids: CASSTQGSGRSGELFF. The CDR3, as DNA: TGCGCCAGCAGCACCCAGGGTAGCGGGAGAAGCGGGGAGCTGTTTTTT. Variable domain in full (rest from reference TRBV5-1 and TRBJ2-2): KAGVTQTPRYLIKTRGQQVTLSCSPISGHRSVSWYQQTPGQGLQFLFEYFSETQRNKGNFPGRFSGRQFSNSRSEMNVSTLELGDSALYLCASSTQGSGRSGELFFGEGSRLTVL.

This clonotype was picked up many times. The genes are TRBV27 and TRBJ2-2; the D gene is possibly TRBD2 (6 bases). This CDR3 spans 15 amino acids. Trimming took 8 bases from V and 7 from J, leaving 20 bases between them. Looked up from germline, CDR1 is MNHEY and CDR2 is SMNVEV (reference sequence). This chain's CDR3 is CASCPTGSGGGELFF. The CDR3 nucleotides read TGTGCCAGCTGTCCTACCGGGAGTGGTGGCGGGGAGCTGTTTTTT.

This clonotype has a count of ten or more. The V call is TRBV29-1, the J call TRBJ2-7; 8 bases align to TRBD2. V was clipped by 6 bases and J by 5 bases; unmatched bases: 3. CDR3 length equals 11 residues. Per the germline V gene, CDR1 is SQVTM and CDR2 is ANQGSEA. CDR3 sequence: CSVRSGNEQYF. CDR3 bases: TGCAGCGTCCGTAGCGGGAACGAGCAGTACTTC.

This clonotype was seen only a few times. The gene calls are TRBV19 and TRBJ2-3, with TRBD1 as a possible D gene (6 bases). This CDR3 region has 15 residues. The germline gives CDR1 LNHDA, CDR2 SQIVND (reference sequence). Trimming took off 8 bases at V and 1 base at J, with 16 bases between the two ends. CDR3 nucleotides: TGTGCCAGTCGCCGGAAGGGGGTCGGCACAGATACGCAGTATTTT. It codes for CASRRKGVGTDTQYF.

Many counts were recorded for this clonotype. In nucleotides, the CDR3 is TGTGCCACCAGCCTCGAGTGGAACAGCCCGTCTAATGAAAAACTGTTTTTT. Translated: CATSLEWNSPSNEKLFF. This rearrangement joins TRBV15 to TRBJ1-4; D gene uncertain. Trimming took 5 bases from V and 3 from J, leaving 19 bases between them. CDR1 is LNHNV, CDR2 YYDKDF, per germline (reference sequence). The CDR3 contains 17 residues.

This clonotype came up many times. The rearrangement links TRBV29-1 to TRBJ2-1, with D possibly being TRBD2 (6 bases). The V gene lost 5 bases and the J gene lost 0 bases, with 8 bases spanning the gap. The CDR3 has 13 residues. Germline CDR1 reads SQVTM; CDR2 reads ANQGSEA. CDR3: CSVKRVSYNEQFF. The CDR3 DNA follows: TGCAGCGTTAAGCGGGTCTCCTACAATGAGCAGTTCTTC.